A single T cell receptor (beta chain) is shown here with its context. Produced via immunoSEQ multiplex PCR; TCRdb's table is partial and in-frame only. The sample includes 250,000 to 300,000 clones, approximately 94% of them seen just once. This entry belongs to a study of T cell responses to AZD1222 COVID-19 vaccine. CDR1 and CDR2 (germline): MNHEY, SVGAGI. This CDR3 spans 15 amino acids. Trimming took 7 bases from V and 5 from J; bases not matched to a gene: 11. The sample here was peripheral blood, taken 28 days after the second AZD1222 dose. V is TRBV6-5 and J is TRBJ2-3, with 8 bases aligning to TRBD1. The origin of this receptor is an adult who received the AZD1222 COVID-19 vaccine. In DNA, the CDR3 is TGTGCCAGCACCAAGTGGCAGGGGGCCGGAGATACGCAGTATTTT. Translated, it gives CASTKWQGAGDTQYF.